This T cell receptor beta chain was captured by sequencing in a study of T cells in women clearing cervical HPV infection. Study in general: Control women cleared a single incident HPV16 infection within 12 months.

Sequencing used immunoSEQ multiplex PCR; TCRdb keeps in-frame clones, though not all of them. The sample data list around 20,000 clones. Regarding this clone: No antigen is known for it. The junction and the germline gene differ at one end; a read error may be behind it. Sequencing ends 3 residues short of the CDR3 end; the germline J gene provides the rest.

The CDR3 consists of 14 residues. CDR1 is SGHTA, CDR2 FQGNSA, per germline. Study-level findings and limits: Associations may precede or follow infection; HPV-specific or memory T cells were not isolated.

The chain has TRBV7-2 and TRBJ1-5; D unclear. The specimen was blood buffy coat. This clonotype originated in a woman aged 18-70 years with a cervical HPV16 infection that either progressed to CIN3+ or cleared (not recorded which). The CDR3 is CASSSDPGDHPQHF. The DNA read from the CDR3 is TGTGCCAGCAGCTCAGATCCCGGGGATCATCCC.